Reported below is one TCR beta chain. This sample was included in a study of T cells in tuberculosis. As for the study in general: T cells were selected with CD1B tetramers loaded with glucose monomycolate. This South African cohort compared adolescents with or without latent tuberculosis against adults with active tuberculosis.

Trimming removed 2 bases from V and 8 bases from J, with 9 bases in between. The CDR3 is 13 amino acids. Germline V gene data show CDR1 as MNHEY and CDR2 as SMNVEV (reference sequence). Clones were sequenced by immunoSEQ multiplex PCR, and TCRdb holds only the in-frame ones, with some missing. The sample lists over 40,000 clones, 90% to 95% occurring once. Input material: PBMCs. The rearrangement joins TRBV27 to TRBJ1-4, with a weak D call TRBD1 (5 bases). This receptor was taken from a donor aged 5 to 30 with latent tuberculosis or without tuberculosis infection. The CDR3 is CASSLQGGEKLFF. The CDR3 coding sequence is TGTGCCAGCAGTTTACAGGGAGGAGAAAAACTGTTTTTT.